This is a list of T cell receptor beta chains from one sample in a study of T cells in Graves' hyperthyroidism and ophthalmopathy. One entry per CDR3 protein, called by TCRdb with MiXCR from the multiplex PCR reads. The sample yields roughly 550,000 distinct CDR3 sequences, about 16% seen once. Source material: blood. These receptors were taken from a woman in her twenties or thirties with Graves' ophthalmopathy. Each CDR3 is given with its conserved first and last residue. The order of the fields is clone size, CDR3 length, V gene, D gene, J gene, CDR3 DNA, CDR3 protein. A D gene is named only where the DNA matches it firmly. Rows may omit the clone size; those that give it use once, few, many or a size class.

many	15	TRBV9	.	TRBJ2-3	TGTGCCAGCAGCGTAGGCGGGGATTTCACAGATACGCAGTATTTT	CASSVGGDFTDTQYF
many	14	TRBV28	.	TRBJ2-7	TGTGCCAGCAGCTCTCGAGGGAGCTCCTACGAGCAGTACTTC	CASSSRGSSYEQYF
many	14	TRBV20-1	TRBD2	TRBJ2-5	TGCAGTGCTAGAAGCGGGAGGGCCGCAGAGACCCAGTACTTC	CSARSGRAAETQYF
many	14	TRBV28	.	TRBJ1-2	TGTGCCAGCAGCACCCTAGAAGGCCCCTATGGCTACACCTTC	CASSTLEGPYGYTF
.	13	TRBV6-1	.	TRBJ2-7	TGTGCCAGCAAACCCCCGGGACCTTACGAGCAGTACTTC	CASKPPGPYEQYF
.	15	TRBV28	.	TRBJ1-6	TGCGCCAGCAGCCAAGTACCGGGGGCAAGTTCACCCCTCCACTTT	CASSQVPGASSPLHF
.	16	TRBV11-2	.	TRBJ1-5	TGTGCCAGCAGCTTAAGGTCAAGTCAGCCTCTCCACACCCAGCATTTT	CASSLRSSQPLHTQHF
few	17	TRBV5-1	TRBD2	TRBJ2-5	TGCGCCAGCAGCTTGGAAGCACTAGCGGGTAGACAAGAGACCCAGTACTTC	CASSLEALAGRQETQYF
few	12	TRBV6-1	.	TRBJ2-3	TGTGCCAGTGAAAAAAGCACAGATACGCAGTATTTT	CASEKSTDTQYF
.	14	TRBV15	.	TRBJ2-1	TGTGCCACCAGCAGAGATTATGAAAGGAATGAGCAGTTCTTC	CATSRDYERNEQFF
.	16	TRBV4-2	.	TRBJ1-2	TGTGCCAGCAGCCAAGATTCGACGGAACCTAACTATGGCTACACCTTC	CASSQDSTEPNYGYTF
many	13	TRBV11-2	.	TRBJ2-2	TGTGCCAGCAGCCCCGGGCTCACCGGGGAGCTGTTTTTT	CASSPGLTGELFF
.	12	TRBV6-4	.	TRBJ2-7	TGTGCCACCTTCACCCACTCTCACGAGCAGTACTTC	CATFTHSHEQYF
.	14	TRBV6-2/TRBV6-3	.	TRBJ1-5	TGTGCCAGCAGTCAACAGGCTTACAGTCAGCCCCAGCATTTT	CASSQQAYSQPQHF
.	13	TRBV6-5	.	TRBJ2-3	TGTGCCAGCAGTTACGCGACAGAGGATACGCAGTATTTT	CASSYATEDTQYF
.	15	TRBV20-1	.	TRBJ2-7	TGCAGTGCTGGGGGGGGGCTCGGGGGCGCCTACGAGCAGTACTTC	CSAGGGLGGAYEQYF
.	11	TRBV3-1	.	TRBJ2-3	TGTGCCAGCACCACGGGACATACGCAGTATTTT	CASTTGHTQYF
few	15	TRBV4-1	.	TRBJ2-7	TGCGCCAGCAGCCAAGGGTTCCCCAGCTCCTACGAGCAGTACTTC	CASSQGFPSSYEQYF
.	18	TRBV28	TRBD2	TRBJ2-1	TGTGCCAGCAGTGTAAGGACTAGCGGGAGATCCTCCTACAATGAGCAGTTCTTC	CASSVRTSGRSSYNEQFF
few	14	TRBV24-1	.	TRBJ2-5	TGTGCCACCAATGCCCGGACGGACCAAGAGACCCAGTACTTC	CATNARTDQETQYF
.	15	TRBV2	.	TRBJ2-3	TGTGCCAGCAGTGGACAGGCCGCTAGCACAGATACGCAGTATTTT	CASSGQAASTDTQYF
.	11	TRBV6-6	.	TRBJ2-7	TGTGCCAGCAGTTACATAGGCGAGCAGTACTTC	CASSYIGEQYF
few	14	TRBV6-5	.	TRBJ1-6	TGTGCCAGCAGTTACGACAGACGGACTTCACCCCTCCACTTT	CASSYDRRTSPLHF
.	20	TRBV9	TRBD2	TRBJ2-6	TGTGCCAGCAGCGTAGCGAATAGCGGGGCCCTACCCTCTGGGGCCAACGTCCTGACTTTC	CASSVANSGALPSGANVLTF
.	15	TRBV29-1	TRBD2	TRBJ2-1	TGCAGCGTTGAAGGGAGTAGCGGGAGCTACAATGAGCAGTTCTTC	CSVEGSSGSYNEQFF
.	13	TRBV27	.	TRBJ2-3	TGTGCCAGCAGAAGCGGGTCGGTAGATACGCAGTATTTT	CASRSGSVDTQYF
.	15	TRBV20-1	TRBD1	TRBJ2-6	TGCAGTGCTTGGGACAGGGCATCTGGGGCCAACGTCCTGACTTTC	CSAWDRASGANVLTF